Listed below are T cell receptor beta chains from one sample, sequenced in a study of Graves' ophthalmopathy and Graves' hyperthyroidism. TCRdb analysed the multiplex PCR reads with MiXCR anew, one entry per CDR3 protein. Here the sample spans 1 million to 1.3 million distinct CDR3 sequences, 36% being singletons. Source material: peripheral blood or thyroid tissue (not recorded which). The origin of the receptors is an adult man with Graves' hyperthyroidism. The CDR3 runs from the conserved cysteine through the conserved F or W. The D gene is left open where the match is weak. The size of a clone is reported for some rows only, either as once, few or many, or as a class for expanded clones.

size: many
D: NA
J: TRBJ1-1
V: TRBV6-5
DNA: TGTGCCAGCCAGTTGAACACTGAAGCTTTCTTT
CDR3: CASQLNTEAFF

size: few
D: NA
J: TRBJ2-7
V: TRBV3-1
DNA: TGTGCCAGCAGCCAAGCGGGGCAGGGGCGCTACGAGCAGTACTTC
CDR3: CASSQAGQGRYEQYF

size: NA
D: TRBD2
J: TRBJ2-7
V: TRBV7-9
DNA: TGTGCCAGCAGCTTAGACGCCGACGAGCGGGAGGGTTACGAGCAGTACTTC
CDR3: CASSLDADEREGYEQYF

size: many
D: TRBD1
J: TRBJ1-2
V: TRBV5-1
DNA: TGCGCCAGCAGCCCGGACAGGGGAACGACCAACTATGGCTACACCTTC
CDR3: CASSPDRGTTNYGYTF

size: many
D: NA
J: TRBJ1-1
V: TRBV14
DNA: TGTGCCAGCAGCCAGGTCCGGGACCACAAGGGGAACACTGAAGCTTTCTTT
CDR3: CASSQVRDHKGNTEAFF

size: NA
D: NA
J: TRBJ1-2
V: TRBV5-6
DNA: TGTGCCAGCAGCTTGGTCGCCCCAACGGCCGGCTACACCTTC
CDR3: CASSLVAPTAGYTF

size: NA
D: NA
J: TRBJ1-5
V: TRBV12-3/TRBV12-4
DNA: TGTGCCAGCAGTTTTGTGGACCAAGAGACCCAGCATTTT
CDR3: CASSFVDQETQHF

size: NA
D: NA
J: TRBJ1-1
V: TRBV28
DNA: TGTGCCAGCAGTAATGGGGCTGAAGCTTTCTTT
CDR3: CASSNGAEAFF

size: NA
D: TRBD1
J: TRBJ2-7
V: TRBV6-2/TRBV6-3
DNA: TGTGCCAGTTTATCAGGGACAGGCCTCTACGAGCAGTACTTC
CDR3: CASLSGTGLYEQYF

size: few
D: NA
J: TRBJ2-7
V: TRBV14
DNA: TGTGCCAGCAGCCCTTGGGGGTCGTCTCGTCCCGAGCAGTACTTC
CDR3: CASSPWGSSRPEQYF

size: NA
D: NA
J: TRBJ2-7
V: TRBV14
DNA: TGTGCCAGCAGATTACACCGGACCGTCTCCTACGAGCAGTACTTC
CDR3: CASRLHRTVSYEQYF

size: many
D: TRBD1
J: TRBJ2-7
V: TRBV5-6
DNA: TGTGCCAGCAGCGGGGGACAGGGCTACGAGCAGTACTTC
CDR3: CASSGGQGYEQYF

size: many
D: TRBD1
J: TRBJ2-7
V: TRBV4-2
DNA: TGTGCCAGCAGACCGGGACAGGGAGTTTACGAGCAGTACTTC
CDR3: CASRPGQGVYEQYF

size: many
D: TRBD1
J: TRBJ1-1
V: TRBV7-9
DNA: TGTGCCAGCAGCTCGGACAGGGGATTGGTGGAAGCTTTCTTT
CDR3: CASSSDRGLVEAFF

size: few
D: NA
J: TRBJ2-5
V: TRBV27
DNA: TGTGCCAGCAGTTTAAGGGGGGGCCTTCAAGAGACCCAGTACTTC
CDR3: CASSLRGGLQETQYF

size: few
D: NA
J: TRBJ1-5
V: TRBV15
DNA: TGTGCCACCAGCAGAGAGAGAGGGGTGAGGCCCCAGCATTTT
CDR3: CATSRERGVRPQHF

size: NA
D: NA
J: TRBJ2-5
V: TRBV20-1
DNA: TGCAGTGCTGGGGCGGATGAGACCCAGTACTTC
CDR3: CSAGADETQYF

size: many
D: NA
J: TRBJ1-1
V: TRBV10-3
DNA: TGTGCCATCAGTGCCTGGGGCGATGGGGTGAACACTGAAGCTTTCTTT
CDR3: CAISAWGDGVNTEAFF

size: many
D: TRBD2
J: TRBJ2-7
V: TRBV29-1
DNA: TGCAGCGTCCGGGGACTACCGACCTACGAGCAGTACTTC
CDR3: CSVRGLPTYEQYF

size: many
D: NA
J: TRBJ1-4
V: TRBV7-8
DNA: TGTGCCAGCAGCTTATTCACGGGGAATAATGAAAAACTGTTTTTT
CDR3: CASSLFTGNNEKLFF

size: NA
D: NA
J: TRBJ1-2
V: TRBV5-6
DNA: TGTGCCAGTAGTCTTGGAGGCCTATATGGCTACACCTTC
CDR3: CASSLGGLYGYTF